This T cell receptor beta chain was captured in a study of T cell changes during pregnancy in multiple sclerosis. This CDR3 is 15 amino acids long. CDR1 and CDR2 from the germline V gene are SGHTA and FQGNSA. V was pared by 1 base and J by 1 base, with 10 bases between. TCRdb's table, derived via immunoSEQ multiplex PCR, lists solely in-frame clones and lacks some. The sample includes 50,000 to 60,000 clones, about 90% of them seen just once. This clone has just one count. The material was CD4+ T cells from peripheral blood mononuclear cells, obtained in the first trimester of pregnancy. The source is a female donor with multiple sclerosis, enrolled in a pregnancy study. V usage is TRBV7-2 and J usage is TRBJ1-1; no definite D call. The CDR3 bases are TGTGCCAGCAGCTTAGGAGGCAGCCCGAACACTGAAGCTTTCTTT. The encoded protein is CASSLGGSPNTEAFF.